This entry lists 17 T cell receptor beta chains sequenced from one sample in a study of T cell responses to AZD1222 COVID-19 vaccine. Using immunoSEQ multiplex PCR, the repertoire was profiled, and TCRdb retains in-frame clones only, with some absent. The sample yields about 55,000 clones, roughly nine tenths seen once. The source material was peripheral blood, sampled on day 0 of AZD1222 vaccination. These receptors were collected from an adult in good health.

The chain has TRBV6-5 and TRBJ1-2, with a tentative D call TRBD1 (5 bases). Trimming stripped 6 bases from V and 4 bases from J, with 15 bases between. Germline CDR1 MNHEY, CDR2 SVGAGI. This CDR3 contains 14 residues. The CDR3 loop reads CASSLQVEVYGYTF. CDR3 coding DNA: TGTGCCAGCAGCTTACAGGTTGAAGTCTATGGCTACACCTTC.

V gene TRBV7-3 combines with J gene TRBJ2-2, with D uncertain. The germline V gene encodes CDR1 SGHTA and CDR2 FQGTGA. The CDR3 covers 15 residues. Trimming stripped 2 bases from V and 2 bases from J, with 9 bases between. DNA of the CDR3: TGTGCCAGCAGCTTACTACCCCTTAACACCGGGGAGCTGTTTTTT. It is translated as CASSLLPLNTGELFF.

The chain carries TRBV3-1 (or the pseudogene TRBV3-2) and TRBJ2-2, with 7 nucleotides matching TRBD1. CDR1 is LGHDT and CDR2 is YNNKEL in the germline V gene (reference sequence). CDR3 length: 14 residues. The V and J ends lost 7 bases and 5 bases, in that order; junction bases with no gene match: 7. For the CDR3, the DNA is TGTGCCAGCATGCGGACAGGCGGTACCGGGGAGCTGTTTTTT. Amino acid sequence: CASMRTGGTGELFF.

The rearrangement uses TRBV19 and TRBJ2-7; 9 nucleotides line up with TRBD1. V trimming: 3 bases; J trimming: 2 bases; junction bases outside the gene matches: 2. The CDR3 contains 14 residues. Germline V gives CDR1 LNHDA, CDR2 SQIVND (reference sequence). Here the CDR3 DNA reads TGTGCCAGTAGTATGACAGGGGGGGCCTACGAGCAGTACTTC. Amino acid sequence: CASSMTGGAYEQYF.

In this sample, this clone turned up once. V is TRBV5-4 and J is TRBJ1-4; D possibly corresponds to TRBD1 (6 bases). CDR3 size: 14 residues. V gave up 2 bases and J gave up 8 bases, with 13 bases separating them. Germline CDR1 is SGHNT and CDR2 is YYREEE (reference sequence). The CDR3 is CASSFRDIGEKLFF. The CDR3 nucleotides read TGTGCCAGCAGCTTTCGGGACATCGGGGAAAAACTGTTTTTT. Based on the CDR3 plus reference TRBV5-4 and TRBJ1-4, the full variable domain is ETGVTQSPTHLIKTRGQQVTLRCSSQSGHNTVSWYQQALGQGPQFIFQYYREEENGRGNFPPRFSGLQFPNYSSELNVNALELDDSALYLCASSFRDIGEKLFFGSGTQLSVL.

This sequence joins TRBV6-5 and TRBJ2-7, with TRBD1 identical over 8 bases. The V segment lost 6 bases and the J segment 6 bases; nucleotides outside the gene matches: 4. The CDR3 runs to 12 residues. Germline values: CDR1 MNHEY, CDR2 SVGAGI. The CDR3 nucleotides are TGTGCCAGCAGAACAGGGGGTAGCGAGCAGTACTTC. It translates to CASRTGGSEQYF.

The genes are TRBV7-2 and TRBJ1-1; D gene ambiguous. The CDR3 covers 12 residues. Germline-derived CDR1 and CDR2 are SGHTA and FQGNSA. The ends were cut back, 3 bases at V and 2 bases at J, with 4 bases in the middle. Here the CDR3 reads CASSFGNTEAFF. In nucleotides, the CDR3 is TGTGCCAGCAGCTTCGGAAACACTGAAGCTTTCTTT.

The chain joins TRBV19 to TRBJ1-2; D remains ambiguous. The V end lost 8 bases, the J end lost 5 bases, and 15 bases lay between the germline ends. The length of the CDR3 is 13 residues. Germline loops: CDR1 LNHDA, CDR2 SQIVND (reference sequence). The CDR3 loop is CASASGGGYGYTF. CDR3 DNA sequence: TGTGCCAGTGCCTCCGGTGGAGGATATGGCTACACCTTC.

The V gene is TRBV7-2, the J gene TRBJ2-5; 7 bases line up with TRBD1. After removal of 6 bases from V and 3 bases from J, the junction contained 4 bases not matched to a gene. The CDR3 runs 13 residues. Germline values: CDR1 SGHTA, CDR2 FQGNSA. The CDR3 loop is CASSRGTEETQYF. The CDR3 nucleotides are TGTGCCAGCAGTCGTGGGACAGAAGAGACCCAGTACTTC.

The chain has TRBV28 and TRBJ1-2, with 12 bases lining up with TRBD1. Germline lookup yields CDR1 MDHEN and CDR2 SYDVKM. The trim removed 4 bases at V and 3 bases at J, leaving 6 bases unmatched. The CDR3 extends over 16 amino acids. CDR3 region: CASSSAGTGGHYGYTF. As DNA, the CDR3 is TGTGCCAGCAGTTCCGCCGGGACAGGGGGCCACTATGGCTACACCTTC.

The chain carries TRBV19 and TRBJ1-5; tentative D call: TRBD1 (6 bases). Germline values: CDR1 LNHDA, CDR2 SQIVND (reference sequence). V lost 7 bases, J lost 0 bases, and 16 bases lay in between. The CDR3 spans 16 residues. Written as DNA, the CDR3 is TGTGCCAGTACAAGGACAGTAAGGTATAGCAATCAGCCCCAGCATTTT. It translates to CASTRTVRYSNQPQHF. Combining the CDR3 with reference TRBV19 and TRBJ1-5 gives the whole variable domain DGGITQSPKYLFRKEGQNVTLSCEQNLNHDAMYWYRQDPGQGLRLIYYSQIVNDFQKGDIAEGYSVSREKKESFPLTVTSAQKNPTAFYLCASTRTVRYSNQPQHFGDGTRLSIL.

The rearrangement uses TRBV24-1 and TRBJ2-1; 10 nucleotides agree with TRBD2. The CDR3 has 20 residues. V shed 4 bases, J shed 4 bases, and the junction held 18 bases outside the gene matches. Looked up from germline, CDR1 is KGHDR and CDR2 is SFDVKD. CDR3 amino acids: CATSEGPHSGGLRRYNEQFF. CDR3 coding DNA: TGTGCCACCAGTGAGGGGCCCCATAGCGGGGGGCTAAGGAGATACAATGAGCAGTTCTTC.

The chain joins TRBV5-5 to TRBJ1-1; D might be TRBD1 (6 bases). Trimming took off 3 bases at V and 4 bases at J, with 16 bases between the two ends. The CDR3 length is 15 residues. Germline CDR1 is SGHKS and CDR2 is YYEKEE (reference sequence). The CDR3 is CASSWSGARGTEAFF. The CDR3 DNA is TGTGCCAGCAGCTGGAGTGGGGCCAGGGGCACTGAAGCTTTCTTT. The variable domain in full, completed from reference TRBV5-5 and TRBJ1-1, reads DAGVTQSPTHLIKTRGQQVTLRCSPISGHKSVSWYQQVLGQGPQFIFQYYEKEERGRGNFPDRFSARQFPNYSSELNVNALLLGDSALYLCASSWSGARGTEAFFGQGTRLTVV.

The chain has TRBV3-1 (or the pseudogene TRBV3-2) and TRBJ2-7; D unclear. Trimming left V 1 base short and J 6 bases short, with 7 bases between. The CDR3 has 12 amino acids. The germline CDR1 and CDR2 sequences are LGHDT and YNNKEL (reference sequence). CDR3 amino acids: CASSQVPGEQYF. CDR3 in DNA: TGTGCCAGCAGCCAAGTACCGGGCGAGCAGTACTTC.

This clone was recorded only once. The rearrangement links TRBV30 to TRBJ1-3, with 9 bases lining up with TRBD1. CDR1 and CDR2 from the germline V gene are GTSNPN and SVGIG (reference sequence). The J segment lost 1 base and the V segment lost 4 bases, leaving 8 bases of the junction unmatched. The CDR3 totals 16 residues. CDR3: CAWTPGTGISGNTIYF. DNA for the CDR3: TGTGCCTGGACCCCCGGGACAGGGATATCTGGAAACACCATATATTTT.

The rearrangement joins TRBV29-1 to TRBJ2-3; D is unclear. CDR1 and CDR2 (germline): SQVTM, ANQGSEA. Trimming pared 3 bases from V and 5 bases from J, leaving 15 bases between. The CDR3 covers 14 residues. The CDR3 DNA sequence: TGCAGCGTTGAGGACCAATCTGGTTTAGATACGCAGTATTTT. Translated: CSVEDQSGLDTQYF.

This chain connects TRBV28 to TRBJ1-5; possibly TRBD1 for D (5 bases). The CDR3 is 16 amino acids. CDR1 is MDHEN and CDR2 is SYDVKM in the germline V gene. V lost 5 bases and J lost 1, with 15 bases in between. The CDR3 here is CASSPRGGWSNQPQHF. The CDR3 DNA reads TGTGCCAGCAGTCCAAGGGGAGGCTGGAGCAATCAGCCCCAGCATTTT.